This T cell receptor beta chain is drawn from a study of read filtering for tumor transcriptome and immune sequencing. Overall study: The cohort had approximately 16 men and under 15 women aged roughly 40 to 80, mean around 66 years. IR-seq gave about 3.5 to 10.27 million TCR reads per sample; RNA-seq gave about 80 to 1,300. General study points: About 81.9% of IR-seq clonotypes had a single read, yet these held roughly 3.3% of reads. Correlation between methods rose after single-read clonotypes were removed.

This clonotype was recorded at least ten times. Its specificity is unknown. Trimming removed 0 bases at V and 4 bases at J, with 7 bases between. Germline V CDR1 and CDR2: SGHRS, YFSETQ. This CDR3 comprises 13 residues. Molecular barcoded adaptors covering alpha/delta and beta/gamma chains were used on roughly 400 ng RNA. Using its own MiXCR run on the reads, TCRdb lists one record per CDR3 protein. This table holds tens of thousands of distinct CDR3 sequences, roughly an eighth found once. The sequence was collected from a donor at least 40 years old with multiple myeloma. Sequences were obtained from a population of CD138-negative cells sorted from bone marrow. The rearrangement links TRBV5-1 to TRBJ1-2; D possibly corresponds to TRBD1 (6 bases). CDR3 protein: CASSLDRVYGYTF. CDR3 nucleotide sequence: TGCGCCAGCAGCTTGGACAGGGTCTATGGCTACACCTTC. Combining the CDR3 with reference TRBV5-1 and TRBJ1-2 gives the whole variable domain KAGVTQTPRYLIKTRGQQVTLSCSPISGHRSVSWYQQTPGQGLQFLFEYFSETQRNKGNFPGRFSGRQFSNSRSEMNVSTLELGDSALYLCASSLDRVYGYTFGSGTRLTVV.